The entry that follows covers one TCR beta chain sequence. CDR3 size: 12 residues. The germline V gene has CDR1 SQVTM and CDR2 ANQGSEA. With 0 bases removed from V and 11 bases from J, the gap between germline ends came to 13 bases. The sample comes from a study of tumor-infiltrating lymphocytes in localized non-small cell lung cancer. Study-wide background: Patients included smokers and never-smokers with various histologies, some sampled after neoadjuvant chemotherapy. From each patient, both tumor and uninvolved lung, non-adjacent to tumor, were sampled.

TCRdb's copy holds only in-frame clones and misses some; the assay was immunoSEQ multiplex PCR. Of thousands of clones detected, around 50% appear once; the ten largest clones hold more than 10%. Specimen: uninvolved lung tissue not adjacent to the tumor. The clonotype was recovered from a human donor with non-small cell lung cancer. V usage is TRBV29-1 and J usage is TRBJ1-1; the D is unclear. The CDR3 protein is CSVEENGRSAFF. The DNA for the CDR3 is TGCAGCGTTGAAGAGAACGGTAGGTCTGCTTTCTTT.